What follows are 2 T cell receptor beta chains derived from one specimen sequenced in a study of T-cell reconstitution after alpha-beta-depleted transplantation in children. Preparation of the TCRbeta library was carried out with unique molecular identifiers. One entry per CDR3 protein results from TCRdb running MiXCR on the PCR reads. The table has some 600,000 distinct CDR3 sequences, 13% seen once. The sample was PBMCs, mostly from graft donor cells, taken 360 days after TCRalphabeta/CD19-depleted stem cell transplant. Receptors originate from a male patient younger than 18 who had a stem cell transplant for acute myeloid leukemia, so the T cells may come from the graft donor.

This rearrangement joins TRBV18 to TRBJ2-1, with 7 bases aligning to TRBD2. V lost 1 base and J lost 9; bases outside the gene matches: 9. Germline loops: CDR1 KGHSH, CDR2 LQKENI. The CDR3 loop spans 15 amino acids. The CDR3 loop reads CASSPLGLSKGEQFF. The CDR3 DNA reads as TGTGCCAGCTCACCACTGGGACTATCGAAGGGTGAGCAGTTCTTC. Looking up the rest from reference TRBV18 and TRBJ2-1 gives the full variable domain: NAGVMQNPRHLVRRRGQEARLRCSPMKGHSHVYWYRQLPEEGLKFMVYLQKENIIDESGMPKERFSAEFPKEGPSILRIQQVVRGDSAAYFCASSPLGLSKGEQFFGPGTRLTVL.

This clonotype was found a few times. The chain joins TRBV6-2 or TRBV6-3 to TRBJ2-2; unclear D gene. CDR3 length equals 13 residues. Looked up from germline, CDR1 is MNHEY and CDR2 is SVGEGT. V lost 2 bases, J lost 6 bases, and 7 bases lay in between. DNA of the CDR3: TGTGCCAGCAGTTACCGAGGCGCCGGGGAGCTGTTTTTT. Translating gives CASSYRGAGELFF.